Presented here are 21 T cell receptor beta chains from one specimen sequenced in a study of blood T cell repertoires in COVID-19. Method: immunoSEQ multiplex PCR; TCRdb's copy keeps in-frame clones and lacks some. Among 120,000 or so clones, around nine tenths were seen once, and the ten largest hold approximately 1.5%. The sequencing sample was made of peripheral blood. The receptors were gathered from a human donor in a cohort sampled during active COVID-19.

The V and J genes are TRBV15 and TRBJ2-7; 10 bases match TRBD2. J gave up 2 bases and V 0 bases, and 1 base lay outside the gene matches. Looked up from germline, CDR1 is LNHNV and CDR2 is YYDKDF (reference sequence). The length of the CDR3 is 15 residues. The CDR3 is CATSRDSGGTYEQYF. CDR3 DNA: TGTGCCACCAGCAGAGATAGCGGGGGGACCTACGAGCAGTACTTC.

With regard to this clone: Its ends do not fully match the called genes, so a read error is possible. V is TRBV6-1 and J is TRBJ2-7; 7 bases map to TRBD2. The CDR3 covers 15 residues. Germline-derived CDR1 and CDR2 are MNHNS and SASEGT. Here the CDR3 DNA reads TGTGCCAGCAGCGAAGTTAAGGGCTCGGGGGGCGAGCAGTACTTC. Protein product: CASSEVKGSGGEQYF.

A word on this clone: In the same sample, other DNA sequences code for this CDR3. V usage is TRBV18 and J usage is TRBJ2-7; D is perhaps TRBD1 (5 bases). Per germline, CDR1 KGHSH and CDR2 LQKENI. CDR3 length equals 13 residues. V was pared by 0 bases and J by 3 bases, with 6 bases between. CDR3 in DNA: TGTGCCAGCTCACCACCCGACAGCTACGAGCAGTACTTC. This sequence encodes CASSPPDSYEQYF.

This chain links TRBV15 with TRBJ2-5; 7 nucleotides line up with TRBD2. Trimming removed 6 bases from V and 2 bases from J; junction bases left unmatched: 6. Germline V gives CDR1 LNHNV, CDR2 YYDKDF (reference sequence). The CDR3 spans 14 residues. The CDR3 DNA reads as TGTGCCACCAGACATACTAGCGATCAAGAGACCCAGTACTTC. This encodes CATRHTSDQETQYF.

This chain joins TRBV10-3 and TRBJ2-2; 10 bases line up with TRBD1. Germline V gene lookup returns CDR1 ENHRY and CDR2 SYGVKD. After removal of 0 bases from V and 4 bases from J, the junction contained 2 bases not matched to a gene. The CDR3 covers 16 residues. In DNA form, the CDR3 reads TGTGCCATCAGTGAGTCGACAGGGGGCCTCACCGGGGAGCTGTTTTTT. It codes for CAISESTGGLTGELFF.

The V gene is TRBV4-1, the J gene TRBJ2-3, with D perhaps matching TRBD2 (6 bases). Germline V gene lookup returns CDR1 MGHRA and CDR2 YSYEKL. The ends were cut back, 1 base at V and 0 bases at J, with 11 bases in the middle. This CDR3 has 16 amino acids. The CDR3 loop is CASSQVGGLSTDTQYF. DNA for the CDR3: TGCGCCAGCAGCCAAGTGGGGGGACTGAGCACAGATACGCAGTATTTT.

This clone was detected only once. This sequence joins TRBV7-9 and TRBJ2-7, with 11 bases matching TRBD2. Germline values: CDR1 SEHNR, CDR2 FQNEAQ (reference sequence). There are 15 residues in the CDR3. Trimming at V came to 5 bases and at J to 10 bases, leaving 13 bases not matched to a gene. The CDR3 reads CASSQGLAAPRRQYF. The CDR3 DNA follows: TGTGCCAGCAGCCAGGGACTAGCGGCTCCTAGGAGACAGTACTTC.

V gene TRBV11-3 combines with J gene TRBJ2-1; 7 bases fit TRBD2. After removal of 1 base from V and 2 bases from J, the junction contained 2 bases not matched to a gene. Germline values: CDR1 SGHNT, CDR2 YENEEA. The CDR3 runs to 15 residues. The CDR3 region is CASSLASGPYNEQFF. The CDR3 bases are TGTGCCAGCAGCTTAGCTAGCGGCCCCTACAATGAGCAGTTCTTC. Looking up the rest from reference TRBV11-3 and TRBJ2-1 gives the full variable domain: EAGVVQSPRYKIIEKKQPVAFWCNPISGHNTLYWYLQNLGQGPELLIRYENEEAVDDSQLPKDRFSAERLKGVDSTLKIQPAELGDSAVYLCASSLASGPYNEQFFGPGTRLTVL.

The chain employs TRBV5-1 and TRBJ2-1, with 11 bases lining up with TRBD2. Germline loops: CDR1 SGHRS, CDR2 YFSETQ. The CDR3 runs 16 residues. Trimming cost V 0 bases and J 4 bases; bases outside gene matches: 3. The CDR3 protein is CASSLAGTSGYNEQFF. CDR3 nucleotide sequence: TGCGCCAGCAGCTTGGCAGGGACTAGCGGATACAATGAGCAGTTCTTC.

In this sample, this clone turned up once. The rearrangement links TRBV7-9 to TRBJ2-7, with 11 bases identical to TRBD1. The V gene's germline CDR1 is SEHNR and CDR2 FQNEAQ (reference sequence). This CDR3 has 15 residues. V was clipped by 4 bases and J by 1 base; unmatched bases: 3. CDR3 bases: TGTGCCAGCAGCTATGGGACAGGGGGATCCTACGAGCAGTACTTC. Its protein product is CASSYGTGGSYEQYF. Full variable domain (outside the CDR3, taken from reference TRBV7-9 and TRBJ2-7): DTGVSQNPRHKITKRGQNVTFRCDPISEHNRLYWYRQTLGQGPEFLTYFQNEAQLEKSRLLSDRFSAERPKGSFSTLEIQRTEQGDSAMYLCASSYGTGGSYEQYFGPGTRLTVT.

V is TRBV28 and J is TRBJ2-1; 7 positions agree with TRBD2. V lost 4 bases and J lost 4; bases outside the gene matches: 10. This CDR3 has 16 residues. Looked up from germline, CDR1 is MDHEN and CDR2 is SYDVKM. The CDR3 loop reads CASSSPSGRAYNEQFF. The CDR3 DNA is TGTGCCAGCAGTTCCCCCAGTGGGAGGGCTTACAATGAGCAGTTCTTC.

DNA of the CDR3: TGTGCCAGCAGCACTTACGGGACACCGGGGGAGACCCAGTACTTC. Translating it yields CASSTYGTPGETQYF. The chain is built from TRBV4-2 and TRBJ2-5; possibly TRBD1 for D (6 bases). The CDR3 loop spans 15 amino acids. The germline V and J ends were trimmed by 5 bases and 5 bases, with 18 bases remaining between them. The germline V gene has CDR1 LGHNA and CDR2 YNFKEQ.

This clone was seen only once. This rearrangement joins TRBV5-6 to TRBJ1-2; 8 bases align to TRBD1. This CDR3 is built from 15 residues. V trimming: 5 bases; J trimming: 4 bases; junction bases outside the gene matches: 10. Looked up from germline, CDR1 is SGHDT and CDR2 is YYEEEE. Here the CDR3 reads CASSYGQGGGYGYTF. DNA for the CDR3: TGTGCCAGCAGTTACGGACAGGGCGGCGGCTATGGCTACACCTTC.

Here the CDR3 reads CASSQDGGNTIYF. In DNA form, the CDR3 reads TGTGCCAGCAGCCAAGATGGAGGGAACACCATATATTTT. This chain joins TRBV3-1 (or the pseudogene TRBV3-2) and TRBJ1-3; no clear D. Per germline, CDR1 LGHDT and CDR2 YNNKEL (reference sequence). Trimming stripped 0 bases from V and 7 bases from J, with 7 bases between. CDR3 length: 13 amino acids.

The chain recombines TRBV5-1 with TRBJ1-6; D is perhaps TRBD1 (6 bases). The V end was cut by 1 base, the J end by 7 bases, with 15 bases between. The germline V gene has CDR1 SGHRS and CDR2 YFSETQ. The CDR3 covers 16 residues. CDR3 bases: TGCGCCAGCAGCTTGAGGTTTGCAGGGGAGAATTCACCCCTCCACTTT. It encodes CASSLRFAGENSPLHF.

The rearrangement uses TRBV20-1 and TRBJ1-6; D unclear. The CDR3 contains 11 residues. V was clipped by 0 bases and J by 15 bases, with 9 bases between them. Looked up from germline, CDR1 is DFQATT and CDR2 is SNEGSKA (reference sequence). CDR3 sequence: CSARDFPNLHF. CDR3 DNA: TGCAGTGCTAGAGATTTCCCAAACCTCCACTTT.

The CDR3 DNA is TGTGCCAGCAGGGGAGGCCTCAACGTCCTGACTTTC. This sequence encodes CASRGGLNVLTF. This chain links TRBV7-9 with TRBJ2-6, with D maybe TRBD2 (6 bases). There are 12 residues in the CDR3. Trimming stripped 6 bases from V and 9 bases from J, with 9 bases between. From germline, CDR1 is SEHNR and CDR2 FQNEAQ (reference sequence). The whole variable domain, filled in from reference TRBV7-9 and TRBJ2-6, reads DTGVSQNPRHKITKRGQNVTFRCDPISEHNRLYWYRQTLGQGPEFLTYFQNEAQLEKSRLLSDRFSAERPKGSFSTLEIQRTEQGDSAMYLCASRGGLNVLTFGAGSRLTVL.

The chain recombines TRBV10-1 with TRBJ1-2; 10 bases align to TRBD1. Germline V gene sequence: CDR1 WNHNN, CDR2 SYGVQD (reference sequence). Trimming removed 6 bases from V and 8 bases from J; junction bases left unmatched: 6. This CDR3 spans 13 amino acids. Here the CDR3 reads CASSPGQGSGYTF. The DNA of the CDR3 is TGCGCCAGCAGCCCGGGACAGGGGAGCGGCTACACCTTC.

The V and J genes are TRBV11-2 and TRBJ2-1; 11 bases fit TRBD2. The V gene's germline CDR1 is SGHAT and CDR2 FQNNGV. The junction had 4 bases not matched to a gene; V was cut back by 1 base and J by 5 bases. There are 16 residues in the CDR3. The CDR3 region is CASSLVTSGSHNEQFF. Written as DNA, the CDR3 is TGTGCCAGCAGCTTAGTTACTAGCGGGAGCCACAATGAGCAGTTCTTC.

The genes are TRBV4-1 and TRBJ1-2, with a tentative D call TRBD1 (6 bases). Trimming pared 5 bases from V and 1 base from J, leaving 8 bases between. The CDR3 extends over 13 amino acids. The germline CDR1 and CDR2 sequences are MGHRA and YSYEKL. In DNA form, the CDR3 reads TGCGCCAGCAGCTGGGACATTAACTATGGCTACACCTTC. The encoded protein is CASSWDINYGYTF.

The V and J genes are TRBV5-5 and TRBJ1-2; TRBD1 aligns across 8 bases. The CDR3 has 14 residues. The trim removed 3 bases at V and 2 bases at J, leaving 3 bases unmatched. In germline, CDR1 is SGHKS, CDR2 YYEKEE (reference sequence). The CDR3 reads CASSSGQGNYGYTF. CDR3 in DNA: TGTGCCAGCAGCTCCGGACAGGGAAACTATGGCTACACCTTC.